This paragraph reports one T cell receptor (beta chain). What it binds is not known. The CDR3 sequence is 17 residues long. Losses at the gene ends were 5 bases for V and 7 bases for J; bases not matched to a gene: 15. The germline V gene encodes CDR1 DFQATT and CDR2 SNEGSKA (reference sequence). TCR beta CDR3 region amplification was performed from RNA transcripts. The HTBI set primed first-round TCR CDR3 RT-PCR. TCRdb recomputed calls from the multiplex PCR reads with MiXCR, one row per CDR3 protein. The sample holds some 620,000 distinct CDR3 sequences, about 16% seen once. This entry is derived from a study of T cells in Graves' hyperthyroidism and ophthalmopathy. In the study overall: Before any treatment, at initial diagnosis, peripheral blood was collected. Study findings and constraints: Most thyroid clonotypes expanded above 0.001 appeared in blood too. Ophthalmopathy cases were set apart from stable hyperthyroidism by a 13 V-J model.

The sequence derives from a young woman with Graves' hyperthyroidism. The source material was blood. J is TRBJ2-1 and V is TRBV20-1, with 12 bases lining up with TRBD2. CDR3 region: CSAYLRLLAGGQNEQFF. CDR3 bases: TGCAGTGCTTATCTGCGGCTACTAGCGGGAGGTCAAAATGAGCAGTTCTTC.